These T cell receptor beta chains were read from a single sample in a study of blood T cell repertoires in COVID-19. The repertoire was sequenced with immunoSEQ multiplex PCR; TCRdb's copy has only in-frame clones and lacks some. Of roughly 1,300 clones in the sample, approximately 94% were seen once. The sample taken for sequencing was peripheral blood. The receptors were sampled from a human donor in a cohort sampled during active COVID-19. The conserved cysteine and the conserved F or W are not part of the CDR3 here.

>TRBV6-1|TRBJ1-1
ASSVGSSLRRTEAF
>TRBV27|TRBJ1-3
ASSPGLSGNTIY
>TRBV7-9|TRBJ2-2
ASSLRGSGGMGTGELF
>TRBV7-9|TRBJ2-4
ASSLGLAVENIQY
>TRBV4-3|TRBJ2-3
ASSQKTGTGADTQY
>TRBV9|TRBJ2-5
ASSQLKTSGGAETQY
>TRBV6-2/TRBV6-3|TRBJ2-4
ASSPGEVQNIQY
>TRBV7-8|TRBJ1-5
ASSTEDRPGQPQH
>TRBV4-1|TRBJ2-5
ASSQEPVTGENHQETQY
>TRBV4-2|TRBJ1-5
ASSYDRLYQPQH
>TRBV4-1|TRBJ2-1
ASSQILAPKTLNEQF
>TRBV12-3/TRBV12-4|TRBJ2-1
ASSSGKEQF
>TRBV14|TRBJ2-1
ASSQGLAAYNEQF
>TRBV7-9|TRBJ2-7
ASSARDISEQY
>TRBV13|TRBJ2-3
ASKPDRSRDTQY
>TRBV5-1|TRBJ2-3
ASSLAAASTDTQY
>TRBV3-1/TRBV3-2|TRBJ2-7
ASRQTGPGSYEQY
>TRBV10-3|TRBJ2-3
AIRPGLAGGKSTDTQY
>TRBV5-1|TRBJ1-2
ASSPEGGQYKLGRSSNYGYT
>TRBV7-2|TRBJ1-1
ASSLQVNTEAF
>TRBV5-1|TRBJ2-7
ASSLVSGGRSSYEQY
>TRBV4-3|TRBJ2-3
ASSPYRLATDTQY
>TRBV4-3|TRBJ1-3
ASSQENVGPGNTIY
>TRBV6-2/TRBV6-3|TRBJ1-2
ASSFQGLFYGYT
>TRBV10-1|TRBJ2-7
ASSESYSEQY
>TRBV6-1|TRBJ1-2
ASSEGDRGNYGYT
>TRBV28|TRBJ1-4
ASSLIAEQYPGAVEKLF
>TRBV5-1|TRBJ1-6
ASSLDRGPGNSPLH
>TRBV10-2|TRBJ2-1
ASSDAGWPSGNNEQF
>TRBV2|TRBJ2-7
ASTTGTEAYEQY
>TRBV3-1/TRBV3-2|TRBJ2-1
ASSHGPGVGQF
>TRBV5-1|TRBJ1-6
ASSYGRTGYNSPLH
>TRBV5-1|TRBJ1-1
ASSFGLTNTEAF
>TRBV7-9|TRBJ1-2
ASSLQQGSDGYT
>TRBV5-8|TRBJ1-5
ASSPQGGSSNQPQH
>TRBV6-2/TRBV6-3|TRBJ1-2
ASSYSSVGYT
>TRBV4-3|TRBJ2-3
ASSQRLAGGPGTDTQY
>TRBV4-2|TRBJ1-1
ASSQVLDRNTEAF
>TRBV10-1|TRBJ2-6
ASSPTGNGANVLT
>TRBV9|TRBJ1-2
ASSVDAQVYGYT